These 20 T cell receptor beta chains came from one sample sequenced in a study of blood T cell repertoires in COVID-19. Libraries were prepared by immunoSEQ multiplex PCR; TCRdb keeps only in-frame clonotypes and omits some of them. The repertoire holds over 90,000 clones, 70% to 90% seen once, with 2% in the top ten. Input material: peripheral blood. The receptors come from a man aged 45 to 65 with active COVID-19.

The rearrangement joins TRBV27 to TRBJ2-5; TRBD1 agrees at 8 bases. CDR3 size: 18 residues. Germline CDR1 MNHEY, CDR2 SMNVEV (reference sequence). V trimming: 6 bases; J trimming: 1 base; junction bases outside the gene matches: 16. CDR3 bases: TGTGCCAGCAGCCTTGCGCCTTGGCAAGGACAGGGCCAAGAGACCCAGTACTTC. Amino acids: CASSLAPWQGQGQETQYF.

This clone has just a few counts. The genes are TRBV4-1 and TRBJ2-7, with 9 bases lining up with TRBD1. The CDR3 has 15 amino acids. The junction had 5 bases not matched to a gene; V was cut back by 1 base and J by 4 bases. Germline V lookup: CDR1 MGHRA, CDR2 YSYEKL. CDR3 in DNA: TGCGCCAGCAGCCAAGTAGGGACAGGGCGATACGAGCAGTACTTC. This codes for CASSQVGTGRYEQYF.

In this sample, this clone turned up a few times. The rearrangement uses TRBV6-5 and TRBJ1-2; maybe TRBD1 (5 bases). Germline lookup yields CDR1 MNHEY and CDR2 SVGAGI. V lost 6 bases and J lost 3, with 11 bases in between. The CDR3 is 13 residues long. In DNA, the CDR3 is TGTGCCAGCAGGACGACAGACCACTATGGCTACACCTTC. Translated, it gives CASRTTDHYGYTF.

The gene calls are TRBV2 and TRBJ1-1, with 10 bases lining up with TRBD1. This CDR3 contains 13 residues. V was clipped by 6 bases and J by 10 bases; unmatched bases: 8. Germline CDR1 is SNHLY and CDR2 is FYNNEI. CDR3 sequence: CASRRGQGLGAFF. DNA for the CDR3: TGTGCCAGCAGGAGGGGACAGGGGCTGGGAGCTTTCTTT. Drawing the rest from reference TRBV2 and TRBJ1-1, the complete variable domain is EPEVTQTPSHQVTQMGQEVILRCVPISNHLYFYWYRQILGQKVEFLVSFYNNEISEKSEIFDDQFSVERPDGSNFTLKIRSTKLEDSAMYFCASRRGQGLGAFFGQGTRLTVV.

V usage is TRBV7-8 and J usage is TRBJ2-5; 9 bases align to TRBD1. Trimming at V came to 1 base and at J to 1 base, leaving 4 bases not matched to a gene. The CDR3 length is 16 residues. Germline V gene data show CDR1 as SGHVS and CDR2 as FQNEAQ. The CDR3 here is CASSLVQGAIQETQYF. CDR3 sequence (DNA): TGTGCCAGCAGCTTAGTACAGGGGGCAATCCAAGAGACCCAGTACTTC.

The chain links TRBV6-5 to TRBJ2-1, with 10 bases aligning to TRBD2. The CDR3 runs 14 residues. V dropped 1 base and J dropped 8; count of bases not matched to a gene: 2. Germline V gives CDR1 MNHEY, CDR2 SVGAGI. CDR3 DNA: TGTGCCAGCAGTTACTTAGCGGGGGGTGATGAGCAGTTCTTC. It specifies CASSYLAGGDEQFF.

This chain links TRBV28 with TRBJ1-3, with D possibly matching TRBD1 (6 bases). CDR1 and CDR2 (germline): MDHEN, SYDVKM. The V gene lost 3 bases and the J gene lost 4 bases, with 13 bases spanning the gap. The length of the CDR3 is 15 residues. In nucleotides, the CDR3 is TGTGCCAGCAGTTTGGTTGAAGGGGGAGGAAACACCATATATTTT. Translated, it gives CASSLVEGGGNTIYF.

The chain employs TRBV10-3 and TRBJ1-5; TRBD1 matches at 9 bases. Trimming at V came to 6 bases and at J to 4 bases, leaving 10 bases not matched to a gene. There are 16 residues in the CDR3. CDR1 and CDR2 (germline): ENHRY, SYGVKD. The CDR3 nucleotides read TGTGCCATCAGGGAGGACAGGGGATTAGCAAATCAGCCCCAGCATTTT. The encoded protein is CAIREDRGLANQPQHF.

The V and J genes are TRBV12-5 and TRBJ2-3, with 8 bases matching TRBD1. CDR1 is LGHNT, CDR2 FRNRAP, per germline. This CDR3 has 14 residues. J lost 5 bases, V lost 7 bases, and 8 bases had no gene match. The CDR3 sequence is CASAPDRVIDTQYF. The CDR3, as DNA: TGTGCTAGTGCCCCGGACAGGGTGATAGATACGCAGTATTTT.

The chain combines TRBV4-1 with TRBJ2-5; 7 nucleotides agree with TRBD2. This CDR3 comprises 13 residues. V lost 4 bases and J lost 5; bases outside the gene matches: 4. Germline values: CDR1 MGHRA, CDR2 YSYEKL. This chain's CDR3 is CASSRLRGETQYF. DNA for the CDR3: TGCGCCAGCAGCCGTTTGCGGGGGGAGACCCAGTACTTC.

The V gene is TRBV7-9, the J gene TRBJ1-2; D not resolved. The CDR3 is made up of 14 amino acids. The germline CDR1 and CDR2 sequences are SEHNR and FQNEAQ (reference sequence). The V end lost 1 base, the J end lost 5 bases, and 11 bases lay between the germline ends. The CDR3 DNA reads TGTGCCAGCAGCTTAGGGAGACCTACGTATGGCTACACCTTC. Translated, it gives CASSLGRPTYGYTF. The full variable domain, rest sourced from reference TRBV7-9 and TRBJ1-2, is DTGVSQNPRHKITKRGQNVTFRCDPISEHNRLYWYRQTLGQGPEFLTYFQNEAQLEKSRLLSDRFSAERPKGSFSTLEIQRTEQGDSAMYLCASSLGRPTYGYTFGSGTRLTVV.

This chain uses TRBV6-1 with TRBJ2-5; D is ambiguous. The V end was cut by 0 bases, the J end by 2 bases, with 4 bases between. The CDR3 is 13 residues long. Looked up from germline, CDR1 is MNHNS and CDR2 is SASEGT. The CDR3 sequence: CASSEASQETQYF. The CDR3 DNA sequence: TGTGCCAGCAGTGAAGCCAGTCAAGAGACCCAGTACTTC.

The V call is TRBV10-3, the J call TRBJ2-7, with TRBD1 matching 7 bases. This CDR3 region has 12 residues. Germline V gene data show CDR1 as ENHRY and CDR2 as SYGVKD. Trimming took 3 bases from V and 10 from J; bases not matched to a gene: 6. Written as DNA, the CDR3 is TGTGCCATCAGTGAACGGGGACAGTATCAGTACTTC. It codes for CAISERGQYQYF.

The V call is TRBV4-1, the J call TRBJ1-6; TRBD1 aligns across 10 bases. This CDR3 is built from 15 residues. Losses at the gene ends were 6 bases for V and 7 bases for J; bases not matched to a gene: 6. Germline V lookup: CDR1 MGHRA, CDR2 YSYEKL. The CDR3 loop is CASRAVGQGNSPLHF. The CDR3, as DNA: TGCGCCAGCAGGGCTGTGGGACAGGGGAATTCACCCCTCCACTTT.

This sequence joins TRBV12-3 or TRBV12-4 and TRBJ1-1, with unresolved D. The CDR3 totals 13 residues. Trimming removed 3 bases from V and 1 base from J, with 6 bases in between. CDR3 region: CASSLVANTEAFF. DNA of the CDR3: TGTGCCAGCAGTTTGGTGGCGAACACTGAAGCTTTCTTT.

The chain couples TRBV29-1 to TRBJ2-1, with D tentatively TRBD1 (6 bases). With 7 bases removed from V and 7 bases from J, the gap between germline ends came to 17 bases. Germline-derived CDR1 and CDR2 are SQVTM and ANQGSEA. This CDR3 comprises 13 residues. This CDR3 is CSARQLRGNEQFF. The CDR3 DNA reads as TGCAGCGCGAGACAGCTAAGGGGGAATGAGCAGTTCTTC.

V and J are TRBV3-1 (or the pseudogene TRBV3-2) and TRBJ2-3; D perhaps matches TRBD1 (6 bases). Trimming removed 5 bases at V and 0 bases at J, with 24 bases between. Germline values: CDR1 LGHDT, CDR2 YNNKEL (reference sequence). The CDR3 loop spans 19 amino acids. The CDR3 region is CASSGLMILQGWSTDTQYF. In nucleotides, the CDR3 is TGTGCCAGCAGCGGGCTTATGATTTTGCAGGGGTGGAGCACAGATACGCAGTATTTT.

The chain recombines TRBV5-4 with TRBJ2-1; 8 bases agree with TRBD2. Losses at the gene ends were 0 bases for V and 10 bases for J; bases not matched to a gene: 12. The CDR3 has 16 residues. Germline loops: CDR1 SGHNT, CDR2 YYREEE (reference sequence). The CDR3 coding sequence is TGTGCCAGCAGCTTGGCCGGGCGGGGGGCCGGGGTCGAGCAGTTCTTC. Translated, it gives CASSLAGRGAGVEQFF.

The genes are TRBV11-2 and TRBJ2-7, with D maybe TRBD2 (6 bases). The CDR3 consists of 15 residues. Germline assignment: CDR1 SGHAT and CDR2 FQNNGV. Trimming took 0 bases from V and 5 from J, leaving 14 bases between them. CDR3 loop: CASSLDSLARNEQYF. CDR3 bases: TGTGCCAGCAGCTTAGATAGCCTAGCGAGGAACGAGCAGTACTTC.

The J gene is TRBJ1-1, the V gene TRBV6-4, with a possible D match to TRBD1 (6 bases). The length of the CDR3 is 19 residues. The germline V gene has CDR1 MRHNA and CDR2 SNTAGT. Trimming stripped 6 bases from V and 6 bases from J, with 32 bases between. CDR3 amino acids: CASSPYRVPRSDMSAEAFF. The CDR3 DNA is TGTGCCAGCAGCCCGTACAGGGTCCCCCGAAGTGATATGAGCGCTGAAGCTTTCTTT.